This entry lists 24 T cell receptor beta chains sequenced from one sample in a study of blood T cell repertoires in COVID-19. Clones were sequenced by immunoSEQ multiplex PCR, and TCRdb holds only the in-frame ones, with some missing. Here the sample spans under 70,000 clones, under 90% being singletons. Sample: peripheral blood. The receptor set was obtained from a woman aged 80 or over with acute or convalescent COVID-19.

This clone occurred once. The chain couples TRBV15 to TRBJ2-3; 9 bases are shared with TRBD2. This CDR3 is built from 20 residues. Trimming at V came to 0 bases and at J to 0 bases, leaving 13 bases not matched to a gene. Germline values: CDR1 LNHNV, CDR2 YYDKDF (reference sequence). The CDR3, as DNA: TGTGCCACCAGCAGAGAGGCTAGCGGGGCGACATCGACTAGCACAGATACGCAGTATTTT. Encoded protein: CATSREASGATSTSTDTQYF. Full variable domain (missing parts from reference TRBV15 and TRBJ2-3): DAMVIQNPRYQVTQFGKPVTLSCSQTLNHNVMYWYQQKSSQAPKLLFHYYDKDFNNEADTPDNFQSRRPNTSFCFLDIRSPGLGDTAMYLCATSREASGATSTSTDTQYFGPGTRLTVL.

The rearrangement uses TRBV12-3 or TRBV12-4 and TRBJ1-2; 7 bases agree with TRBD1. V lost 6 bases and J lost 8; bases outside the gene matches: 9. The CDR3 extends over 13 amino acids. This CDR3 reads CASSRLRTGGYTF. The CDR3 region has the DNA TGTGCCAGCAGCCGCCTACGGACAGGAGGCTACACCTTC.

V gene TRBV5-4 combines with J gene TRBJ2-5; 9 bases fit TRBD1. The CDR3 runs to 16 residues. Trimming at V came to 4 bases and at J to 4 bases, leaving 11 bases not matched to a gene. The germline V gene has CDR1 SGHNT and CDR2 YYREEE (reference sequence). CDR3 in DNA: TGTGCCAGCAGCCGAACGGGACAGGGTGGTGGAGAGACCCAGTACTTC. Protein product: CASSRTGQGGGETQYF.

J is TRBJ1-3 and V is TRBV29-1, with D tentatively TRBD1 (6 bases). The CDR3 sequence is 13 residues long. V was pared by 6 bases and J by 1 base, with 10 bases between. Germline CDR1 reads SQVTM; CDR2 reads ANQGSEA. The CDR3 nucleotides are TGCAGCGTGGGGGGGGCTTCTGGAAACACCATATATTTT. Protein: CSVGGASGNTIYF.

The V gene is TRBV24-1, the J gene TRBJ1-5, with 9 bases matching TRBD1. CDR1 KGHDR and CDR2 SFDVKD come from the germline V gene. The J segment lost 6 bases and the V segment lost 5 bases, leaving 1 base of the junction unmatched. There are 13 residues in the CDR3. The CDR3 is CATSGQGGQPQHF. The CDR3 DNA reads TGTGCCACCAGTGGACAGGGGGGTCAGCCCCAGCATTTT.

V and J are TRBV10-3 and TRBJ1-3; unclear D gene. Trimming stripped 10 bases from V and 0 bases from J, with 16 bases between. This CDR3 spans 15 amino acids. Germline values: CDR1 ENHRY, CDR2 SYGVKD. This chain's CDR3 is CATNNGEPSGNTIYF. The DNA for the CDR3 is TGTGCCACCAACAATGGGGAGCCCTCTGGAAACACCATATATTTT.

The chain links TRBV6-1 to TRBJ2-1; TRBD1 agrees at 9 bases. The CDR3 length is 15 residues. Germline V gives CDR1 MNHNS, CDR2 SASEGT. V dropped 3 bases and J dropped 4; count of bases not matched to a gene: 4. The CDR3 reads CASSDRDRAYNEQFF. The CDR3 DNA reads TGTGCCAGCAGTGACCGGGACAGGGCGTACAATGAGCAGTTCTTC.

This chain joins TRBV11-2 and TRBJ1-3; the match to TRBD1 covers 8 bases. The trim removed 5 bases at V and 1 base at J, leaving 10 bases unmatched. The germline V gene encodes CDR1 SGHAT and CDR2 FQNNGV. The CDR3 has 17 amino acids. The CDR3 DNA reads TGTGCCAGCAGCATTGGACAGGGTAGTATTTCTGGAAACACCATATATTTT. Translation: CASSIGQGSISGNTIYF.

The chain carries TRBV2 and TRBJ2-5; 7 positions match TRBD2. Losses at the gene ends were 8 bases for V and 1 base for J; bases not matched to a gene: 7. CDR1 is SNHLY, CDR2 FYNNEI, per germline. The CDR3 has 14 amino acids. Written as DNA, the CDR3 is TGTGCCAGCTTCCGGGAGGTGATCCAAGAGACCCAGTACTTC. Protein: CASFREVIQETQYF.

The chain joins TRBV4-2 to TRBJ2-3; weak D call: TRBD2 (6 bases). The CDR3 loop spans 14 amino acids. V was trimmed by 1 base and J by 4 bases, leaving 9 bases between them. Germline CDR1 reads LGHNA; CDR2 reads YNFKEQ. The CDR3 DNA sequence: TGTGCCAGCAGCCAAGGACGGGGGTCAGATACGCAGTATTTT. This gives the protein CASSQGRGSDTQYF.

The chain combines TRBV9 with TRBJ1-1; 7 bases agree with TRBD1. Germline CDR1 reads SGDLS; CDR2 reads YYNGEE. The CDR3 extends over 15 amino acids. Losses at the gene ends were 0 bases for V and 3 bases for J; bases not matched to a gene: 5. Written as DNA, the CDR3 is TGTGCCAGCAGCGTAGACCCCCAGGGGGACACTGAAGCTTTCTTT. Amino acids: CASSVDPQGDTEAFF.

This CDR3 is CASSPEGGVRNTQYF. The CDR3, as DNA: TGCGCCAGCAGCCCGGAGGGCGGTGTAAGAAATACGCAGTATTTT. The genes are TRBV5-1 and TRBJ2-3; TRBD2 is a possible D gene (6 bases). V lost 4 bases, J lost 7 bases, and 19 bases lay in between. The CDR3 runs to 15 residues. Germline V gene sequence: CDR1 SGHRS, CDR2 YFSETQ. Looking up the rest from reference TRBV5-1 and TRBJ2-3 gives the full variable domain: KAGVTQTPRYLIKTRGQQVTLSCSPISGHRSVSWYQQTPGQGLQFLFEYFSETQRNKGNFPGRFSGRQFSNSRSEMNVSTLELGDSALYLCASSPEGGVRNTQYFGPGTRLTVL.

CDR3 sequence reads: CATSRDTWGEGNQPQHF. Written as DNA, the CDR3 is TGTGCCACCAGCAGAGACACCTGGGGTGAGGGAAATCAGCCCCAGCATTTT. The J gene is TRBJ1-5, the V gene TRBV15; D is ambiguous. The CDR3 sequence is 17 residues long. CDR1 and CDR2 (germline): LNHNV, YYDKDF (reference sequence). V dropped 0 bases and J dropped 4 bases, with 16 bases sitting between them.

CDR3 in amino acids: CSVVTVNYGYTF. CDR3 coding DNA: TGCAGCGTGGTGACAGTTAACTATGGCTACACCTTC. The J gene is TRBJ1-2, the V gene TRBV29-1, with D possibly being TRBD1 (5 bases). CDR1 and CDR2 (germline): SQVTM, ANQGSEA. CDR3 length equals 12 residues. V was pared by 6 bases and J by 1 base, with 9 bases between.

This sequence joins TRBV4-2 and TRBJ1-1; D not resolved. V lost 0 bases, J lost 2 bases, and 7 bases lay in between. The V gene's germline CDR1 is LGHNA and CDR2 YNFKEQ. This CDR3 has 14 residues. This chain's CDR3 is CASSQDQVNTEAFF. Here the CDR3 DNA reads TGTGCCAGCAGCCAAGATCAGGTTAACACTGAAGCTTTCTTT.

The V gene is TRBV3-1 (or the pseudogene TRBV3-2), the J gene TRBJ2-1, with D hard to call. Germline loops: CDR1 LGHDT, CDR2 YNNKEL (reference sequence). The CDR3 runs 13 residues. V lost 0 bases and J 7 bases, leaving 7 bases between the germline ends. Here the CDR3 DNA reads TGTGCCAGCAGCCAAGATAGATCTAATGAGCAGTTCTTC. Its protein product is CASSQDRSNEQFF.

The chain is built from TRBV6-5 and TRBJ1-1, with TRBD1 matching 11 bases. The CDR3 is 14 residues long. Germline lookup yields CDR1 MNHEY and CDR2 SVGAGI. J was trimmed by 8 bases and V by 5 bases; bases with no gene match: 7. The CDR3 DNA is TGTGCCAGCAGTCCGGACAGGGGGCGGCTAGAAGCTTTCTTT. Translation gives CASSPDRGRLEAFF.

The chain combines TRBV11-3 with TRBJ1-2; 7 bases are shared with TRBD1. Unmatched junction bases numbered 4, after V lost 4 bases and J lost 8 bases. The CDR3 totals 12 residues. CDR1 and CDR2 from the germline V gene are SGHNT and YENEEA. The CDR3 reads CASSWRGQGYTF. Here the CDR3 DNA reads TGTGCCAGCAGCTGGAGGGGGCAGGGCTACACCTTC.

The chain links TRBV4-1 to TRBJ2-2; D is perhaps TRBD2 (5 bases). CDR1 is MGHRA, CDR2 YSYEKL, per germline. V lost 4 bases to trimming and J lost 6 bases, with 21 bases between them. The CDR3 is made up of 17 amino acids. In DNA, the CDR3 is TGCGCCAGCAGCCTGCTCGGGATTCGTCCTGAACCCGGGGAGCTGTTTTTT. Translated, it gives CASSLLGIRPEPGELFF.

The chain combines TRBV9 with TRBJ2-3; no firm D call. CDR1 and CDR2 from the germline V gene are SGDLS and YYNGEE. The V end lost 1 base, the J end lost 2 bases, and 8 bases lay between the germline ends. The CDR3 contains 14 residues. CDR3 residues: CASSVTDSTDTQYF. The CDR3 region has the DNA TGTGCCAGCAGCGTAACCGACTCCACAGATACGCAGTATTTT.

The J gene is TRBJ1-1, the V gene TRBV30; D is possibly TRBD1 (5 bases). This CDR3 has 13 amino acids. Trimming cost V 0 bases and J 4 bases, with 9 bases left between them. Germline CDR1 and CDR2: GTSNPN and SVGIG (reference sequence). CDR3 in amino acids: CAWSVGEITEAFF. CDR3 nucleotide sequence: TGTGCCTGGAGTGTAGGGGAAATCACTGAAGCTTTCTTT.

The gene calls are TRBV3-1 (or the pseudogene TRBV3-2) and TRBJ1-2; D is undetermined. Germline CDR1 reads LGHDT; CDR2 reads YNNKEL (reference sequence). This CDR3 spans 11 amino acids. Trimming pared 3 bases from V and 6 bases from J, leaving 5 bases between. CDR3 loop: CASSHKNGYTF. The CDR3 coding sequence is TGTGCCAGCAGCCATAAAAATGGCTACACCTTC.

CDR3 sequence (DNA): TGTGCCAGCAGCCATGAAAAGGGACAGCGCGACACCGGGGAGCTGTTTTTT. Translation: CASSHEKGQRDTGELFF. The chain carries TRBV3-1 (or the pseudogene TRBV3-2) and TRBJ2-2, with 7 bases identical to TRBD1. Looked up from germline, CDR1 is LGHDT and CDR2 is YNNKEL (reference sequence). With V trimmed by 3 bases and J by 3 bases, 10 bases remained unmatched. CDR3 length: 17 amino acids.

This clone was picked up one time. This chain connects TRBV11-3 to TRBJ1-1; 8 nucleotides align to TRBD1. V dropped 2 bases and J dropped 5; count of bases not matched to a gene: 1. The CDR3 runs 13 residues. CDR1 and CDR2 (germline): SGHNT, YENEEA. The chain's CDR3 is CASSLRTGTEAFF. As DNA, the CDR3 is TGTGCCAGCAGCTTACGGACAGGGACTGAAGCTTTCTTT.